This paragraph reports one T cell receptor beta chain. This specimen belongs to a study of glioma-infiltrating T cells after dendritic cell vaccination. The overall study: The vaccine used monocyte-derived dendritic cells pulsed overnight with autologous tumor lysate.

The immunoSEQ assay amplified TCRB CDR3 from up to 2 ug DNA. Clones were read by immunoSEQ multiplex PCR, and TCRdb kept only the in-frame ones, dropping some. The sample shows roughly 60,000 clones, approximately 86% of them seen only once. The CDR3 loop spans 14 amino acids. Germline V gene data show CDR1 as SGDLS and CDR2 as YYNGEE. Trimming pared 3 bases from V and 1 base from J, leaving 10 bases between. The sample's time point: after dendritic cell vaccination, including at tumor progression/relapse. The clonotype was recovered from a human donor with glioblastoma. This chain uses TRBV9 with TRBJ1-2; no definite D call. The specimen was blood, collected after dendritic cell vaccination. The CDR3 region is CASSGPDINYGYTF. CDR3 nucleotide sequence: TGTGCCAGCAGCGGACCAGACATTAACTATGGCTACACCTTC.